The table lists the clone carrying this TCR beta chain with a few counts. These data belong to a study of cytomegalovirus exposure and HLA in healthy donors. PCR primers comprised 60 Vbeta and 13 Jbeta primers. TCRdb's table, derived via immunoSEQ multiplex PCR, lists solely in-frame clones and lacks some. In the table there are fewer than 200,000 clones, approximately 84% of which are singletons. The CDR3 sequence is 13 residues long. Germline V gene data show CDR1 as MNHNY and CDR2 as SVGAGI (reference sequence). Trimming took 3 bases from V and 15 from J; bases not matched to a gene: 11. Sample: PBMCs. This TCR came from a female donor in good health and CMV-seronegative. The V and J genes are TRBV6-6 and TRBJ2-4; TRBD1 matches at 7 bases. CDR3 in DNA: TGTGCCAGCAGTTATCCGGGACAGCGAAGGGCGTACTTC. It is translated as CASSYPGQRRAYF.